The present entry profiles one T cell receptor beta chain with its context. What it recognizes is unknown. TCRdb reworked the 5' RACE reads into one entry per CDR3 protein, no DNA. This sample's table has about 160,000 distinct CDR3 sequences. The sample belongs to a study of T cells expressing NK-cell markers. Study-level information: Eight donors were sequenced, of whom seven were HCMV-seropositive, while the remaining one was HCMV-seronegative. Study-wide results and caveats: Dominant NKG2C+ clonotypes made up roughly 1.0-7.0% of CD8+ T cells in 5 or 6 donors. HCMV specificity of expanded NKG2C+ T cell clones remained unclear.

In germline, CDR1 is SGHRS, CDR2 YFSETQ. The CDR3 contains 16 residues. The gene calls are TRBV5-1 and TRBJ2-3; no DNA is available, so the TRBD2 call from TCRdb remains unchecked. This TCR was recovered from a woman aged 18 to 69 in good health. What was sequenced was blood T cells: a sorted CD56 or NKG2C T cell subset, CD4+ or CD8+ T cells, or bulk PBMC T cells (not recorded which). This CDR3 is CASRQLAGGQTDTQYF.